This T cell receptor beta chain was recorded in a study of PD-1 blockade in classical Hodgkin lymphoma. Sequenced by immunoSEQ multiplex PCR; TCRdb stores in-frame clones only, minus some. The profile shows roughly 97,000 clones, approximately 80% of them singletons. Germline CDR1 SGHRS, CDR2 YFSETQ. This CDR3 is built from 15 residues. Trimming left V 4 bases short and J 0 bases short, with 11 bases between. All trial patients relapsed after autologous stem cell transplantation. The sequencing here drew on peripheral blood mononuclear cells (PBMCs), taken at baseline. The TCR originated in a human donor with classical Hodgkin lymphoma. V usage is TRBV5-1 and J usage is TRBJ1-3; D is unresolved. The CDR3 coding sequence is TGCGCCAGCAGCCGGACGGGTAGCTCTGGAAACACCATATATTTT. This sequence encodes CASSRTGSSGNTIYF.